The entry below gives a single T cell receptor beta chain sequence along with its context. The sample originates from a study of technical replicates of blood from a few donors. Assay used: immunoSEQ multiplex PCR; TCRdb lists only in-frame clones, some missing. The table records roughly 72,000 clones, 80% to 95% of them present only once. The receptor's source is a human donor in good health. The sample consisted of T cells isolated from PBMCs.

CDR3 in DNA: TGTGCCAGCAGCCCCCCGAACCGGGACAGTTTCAGGGGACGGGGCAATCAGCCCCAGCATTTT. Its protein is CASSPPNRDSFRGRGNQPQHF. The chain uses TRBV21-1 and TRBJ1-5; the table names TRBD1, a call not compared with the DNA. TRBV21-1 corresponds to a pseudogene. The length of the CDR3 is 21 residues.